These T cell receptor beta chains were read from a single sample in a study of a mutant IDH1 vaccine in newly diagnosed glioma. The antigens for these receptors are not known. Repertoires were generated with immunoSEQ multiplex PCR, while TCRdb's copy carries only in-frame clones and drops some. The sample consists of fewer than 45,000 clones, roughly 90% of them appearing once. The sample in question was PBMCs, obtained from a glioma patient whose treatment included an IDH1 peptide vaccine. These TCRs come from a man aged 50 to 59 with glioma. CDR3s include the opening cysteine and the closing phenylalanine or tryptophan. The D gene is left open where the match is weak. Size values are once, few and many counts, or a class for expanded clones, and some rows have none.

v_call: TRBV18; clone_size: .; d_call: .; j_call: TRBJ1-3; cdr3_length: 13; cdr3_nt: TGTGCCAGCTCACGGGTGGATGGAAACACCATATATTTT; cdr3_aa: CASSRVDGNTIYF
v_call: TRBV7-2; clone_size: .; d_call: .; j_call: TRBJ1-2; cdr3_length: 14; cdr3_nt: TGTGCCAGCAGCTTGGACAGACCCACGGGGGGCTACACCTTC; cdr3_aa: CASSLDRPTGGYTF
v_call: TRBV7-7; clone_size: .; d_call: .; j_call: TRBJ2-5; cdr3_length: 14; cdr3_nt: TGTGCTAGCCGACCTAGGGGAAGCCAAGAGACCCAGTACTTC; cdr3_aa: CASRPRGSQETQYF
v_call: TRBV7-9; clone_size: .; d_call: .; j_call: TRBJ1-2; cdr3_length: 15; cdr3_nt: TGTGCCAGCAGCTTAGGGGGTGGTAGGCTCTATGGCTACACCTTC; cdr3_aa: CASSLGGGRLYGYTF
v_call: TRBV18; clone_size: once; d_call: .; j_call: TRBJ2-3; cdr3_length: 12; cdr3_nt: TGTGCCAGCTCACGGCCCACAGATACGCAGTATTTT; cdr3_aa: CASSRPTDTQYF
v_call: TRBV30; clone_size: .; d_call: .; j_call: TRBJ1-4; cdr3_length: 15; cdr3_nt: TGTGCCTGGAGTGGGACCCCGGCAACTAATGAAAAACTGTTTTTT; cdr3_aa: CAWSGTPATNEKLFF
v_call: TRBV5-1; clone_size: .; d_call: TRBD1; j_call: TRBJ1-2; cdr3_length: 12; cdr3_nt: TGCGCCAGCAGCCCAGGGGGACGTGGCTACACCTTC; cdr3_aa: CASSPGGRGYTF
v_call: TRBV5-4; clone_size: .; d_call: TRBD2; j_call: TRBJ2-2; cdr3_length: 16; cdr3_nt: TGTGCCAGCAGGGGAGGACTAGCGGGGAACACCGGGGAGCTGTTTTTT; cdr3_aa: CASRGGLAGNTGELFF
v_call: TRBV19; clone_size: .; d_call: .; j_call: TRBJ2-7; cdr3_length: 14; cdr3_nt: TGTGCCAGTAGTATGGGCGGAACGGGTCGGGAGCAGTACTTC; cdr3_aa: CASSMGGTGREQYF
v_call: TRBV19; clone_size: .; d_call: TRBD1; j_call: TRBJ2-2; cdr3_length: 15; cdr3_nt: TGTGCCAGTAGCCCCGGACAGGGCCGCACCGGGGAGCTGTTTTTT; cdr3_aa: CASSPGQGRTGELFF
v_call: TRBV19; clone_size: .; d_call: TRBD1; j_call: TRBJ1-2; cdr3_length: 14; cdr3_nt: TGTGCCAGTAGTATCACAGGGGGGCCTGTTGGCTACACCTTC; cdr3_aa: CASSITGGPVGYTF